The subject of this entry is one T cell receptor beta chain. No cognate antigen has been identified for it. Base qualities are not provided; no much larger clone lies one nucleotide away. V is pared back by 5 bases and J by 7 bases, with 16 bases lying between the germline termini. The germline V gene yields SGHDT for CDR1 and YYEEEE for CDR2. CDR3 length: 14 amino acids, cysteine to phenylalanine. Of the read, only the CDR3 DNA is kept; its 42 bases are in frame from base 1. The trial excluded patients who had a history of autoimmune disease or who were on systemic immunosuppression. Peripheral blood for TCR sequencing was collected from all dose cohorts at baseline, on cycle 4 day 1, and on cycle 7 day 1. Samples were obtained from an open-label, multicenter, first-in-human phase I dose-escalation trial of ivuxolimab. Adults with locally advanced or metastatic melanoma, renal cell, hepatocellular, or head and neck squamous cell carcinoma were enrolled in the trial. Before TCR sequencing, CD4+ T cells and CD8+ T cells from peripheral blood were sorted into separate populations.

The data stem from a study of OX40 agonist ivuxolimab in advanced cancers. For context, the study as a whole: The costimulatory receptor OX40 (CD134) was targeted by ivuxolimab, a fully human IgG2 agonistic monoclonal antibody. Intravenous ivuxolimab was administered to patients every 2 weeks at six dose levels: 0.01, 0.1, 0.3, 1.5, 3 and 10 mg/kg. Of the 50 or so patients in dose escalation, some 19 had hepatocellular carcinoma, about 15 had melanoma, 9 had renal cell carcinoma and 9 had head and neck cancer. In the dose-escalation cohort, 65% to 90% of patients were male, and the mean age was around 60 years, with a range of about 20 to 90. Patients were allowed to have had prior anti-PD-1, anti-PD-L1 or anti-CTLA-4 therapy, and around 40% of the dose-escalation patients had previously received checkpoint inhibitors. Partial responses were achieved by three dose-escalation patients, of whom one had hepatocellular carcinoma and two had cutaneous melanoma. The purpose of peripheral TCRbeta sequencing was to test whether ivuxolimab changed TCR sequence diversity and led to clonal T-cell expansion. The monotherapy dose-escalation portion (N of about 49 patients) of the phase I ivuxolimab trial is reported in the paper. Broad study findings and their caveats: After ivuxolimab, expanded clones were on average more numerous among CD8+ T cells than among CD4+ T cells. Partial responders in the 0.1-3.0 mg/kg groups had among the lowest normalized peripheral clonal expansion, especially among CD8+ T cells. Clonal expansion of both CD4+ and CD8+ blood T cells was observed from baseline to week 6 at doses 0.1 to 3.0 mg/kg. Antigen specificity was not determined for the clonally expanded peripheral T cells. Low levels of normalized T-cell clonal expansion were also seen in some nonresponding patients.

Genomic DNA was extracted from sorted cells for sequencing of the TCRbeta CDR3 region. The immunoSEQ Assay was used for sequencing of TCRbeta CDR3 regions. TCRdb's version of the immuneACCESS table is confined to in-frame rearrangements and falls short of the full clone set. An unresolved V gene accounts for under half of the shortfall where checked; the remainder is of unknown origin. A total of some 110,000 clones appear in this sample, 90% of them only once. The ten largest clonotypes hold roughly 0.5% of the sample. The receptor was derived from an adult with an advanced solid tumor such as melanoma, head and neck, liver or kidney cancer. The chain is encoded by TRBV5-6 joined to TRBJ2-1; 6 matching bases give a weak D call of TRBD1. The sample was CD4+ or CD8+ T cells sorted from blood, taken in a trial of the OX40 agonist ivuxolimab. In nucleotide form, the sequence is TGTGCCAGCAGAGAACAGGGCTTTGGGAATGAGCAGTTCTTC. The encoded protein is CASREQGFGNEQFF.